The rows below give T cell receptor beta chains drawn from one sample of a study of Graves' ophthalmopathy and Graves' hyperthyroidism. TCRdb re-called the multiplex PCR reads with MiXCR, one entry per CDR3 protein. This table holds 600,000 to 950,000 distinct CDR3 sequences, 35% to 50% found once. The specimen was peripheral blood. The receptors were gathered from an adult man with Graves' ophthalmopathy. The CDR3 runs from the conserved cysteine through the conserved F or W. A D gene is named only where the DNA matches it firmly. Size is omitted from some rows. Given values are once, few, many or a class for expanded clones.

abundance,d_gene,j_gene,v_gene,CDR3nt,CDR3aa
many,NA,TRBJ1-1,TRBV2,TGTGCCAGCAGCCAGGGACGGAACAATGAAGCTTTCTTT,CASSQGRNNEAFF
many,TRBD1,TRBJ2-7,TRBV10-3,TGTGCCATCAGTGAGTCTGGACCGGGACAGGGGGCTGACGAGCAGTACTTC,CAISESGPGQGADEQYF
NA,TRBD1,TRBJ1-2,TRBV10-3,TGTGCCAGCAGTGAAGCGGGACAGACTAACTATGGCTACACCTTC,CASSEAGQTNYGYTF
NA,TRBD1,TRBJ1-1,TRBV12-3/TRBV12-4,TGTGCCAGCAGGCCCCCAGGGGGCACTGAAGCTTCCTTT,CASRPPGGTEASF
NA,NA,TRBJ2-5,TRBV11-1,TGTGCCAGCAGTTCCCCCCGAGGAGGGATTATGGAGACCCAGTACTTC,CASSSPRGGIMETQYF
many,NA,TRBJ2-7,TRBV20-1,TGCAGTGCGGAACACGGAGCCTCCTACGAGCAGTACTTC,CSAEHGASYEQYF
NA,TRBD1,TRBJ2-2,TRBV7-7,TGTGCTAGCAGCTCCCGGGACAGGGGGCCCGGGGAGCTGTTTTTT,CASSSRDRGPGELFF
NA,NA,TRBJ2-7,TRBV11-2,TGTGCCGTAGGGGGACCAACCTACGAGCAGTACTTC,CAVGGPTYEQYF
NA,NA,TRBJ1-5,TRBV20-1,TGCAGTGCCGTCCACGCAATTTACAGCAATCAGCCCCAGCATTTT,CSAVHAIYSNQPQHF
many,NA,TRBJ1-4,TRBV25-1,TGTGCCAGCAGTGATCACAGAGGCCAGAATGAAAAACTGTTTTTT,CASSDHRGQNEKLFF
few,NA,TRBJ1-2,TRBV5-6,TGTGCCAGCAGCTTAAGCAGGGTTGATGGCTACACCTTC,CASSLSRVDGYTF
NA,TRBD2,TRBJ2-5,TRBV20-1,TGCAGTGCTAGGACTAGCGGGAGGTCGGAGACCCAGTACTTC,CSARTSGRSETQYF
few,NA,TRBJ1-1,TRBV10-3,TGTGCCAGCAGCCGATCGCGGGTGGGACTGGGGCTCTTGAACACTGAAGCTTTCTTT,CASSRSRVGLGLLNTEAFF
once,NA,TRBJ2-5,TRBV7-8,TGTGCCAGCAGCCAAGATCTAGGATCGGTGCCCATCCCGCGGGAGACCCAGTACTTC,CASSQDLGSVPIPRETQYF
NA,TRBD1,TRBJ2-6,TRBV7-9,TGTGCCAGCAGCCATCAGGACAGGGGGTTCGCTGGGGCCAACGTCCTGACTTTC,CASSHQDRGFAGANVLTF
many,NA,TRBJ1-2,TRBV15,TGTGCCACTACTGTAGACTTAGACTATGGCTACACCTTC,CATTVDLDYGYTF
NA,NA,TRBJ2-2,TRBV29-1,TGCAGCGGAGGATTGAACACCGGGGAGCTGTTTTTT,CSGGLNTGELFF
few,TRBD2,TRBJ2-5,TRBV7-3,TGTGCCAGCAGGCTAGCGGGAGGTGGAGAGACCCAGTACTTC,CASRLAGGGETQYF
NA,NA,TRBJ1-2,TRBV10-3,TGTGTCATCAGTGAAGGGACTGTCTATGGCTACACCTTC,CVISEGTVYGYTF
NA,NA,TRBJ2-5,TRBV19,TGTGCCAGTAGCGGGATGCGGGAAGAGACCCAGTACTTC,CASSGMREETQYF
many,NA,TRBJ1-1,TRBV7-8,TGTGCCAGCAGCTTGGACAGCGTGAACACTGAAGCTTTCTTT,CASSLDSVNTEAFF
many,NA,TRBJ1-3,TRBV7-2,TGTGCCAGCAGCTTAGCTACAGGTTCTGGAAACACCATATATTTT,CASSLATGSGNTIYF
NA,TRBD1,TRBJ1-5,TRBV24-1,TGTGCCACCAGTGACCCAGGGACAGGGGGATCAAGCAATCAGCCCCAGCATTTT,CATSDPGTGGSSNQPQHF
NA,NA,TRBJ1-1,TRBV7-9,TGTGCCAGCGGCCTAACTTTTAGGTCTGAAGCTTTCTTT,CASGLTFRSEAFF
NA,NA,TRBJ1-1,TRBV25-1,TGTGCCAGCAGTGATGTTTCTGTAGTGAACACTGAAGCTTTCTTT,CASSDVSVVNTEAFF
NA,NA,TRBJ2-5,TRBV20-1,TGCAGTGCTAGGATAGGTATCCTCCAAAACCAAGAGACCCAGTACTTC,CSARIGILQNQETQYF
NA,NA,TRBJ1-4,TRBV4-3,TGCGCCAGCAGCCAAGAAGGGGACATTCGGGCAAAACTGTTTTTT,CASSQEGDIRAKLFF
NA,NA,TRBJ1-1,TRBV25-1,TGTGCCAGCATCCGGGACTTTTTTAACACTGAAGCTTTCTTT,CASIRDFFNTEAFF
NA,TRBD2,TRBJ2-2,TRBV25-1,TGTGCCACCCGAAGATCGGGAGGCGGGGAGCTGTTTTTT,CATRRSGGGELFF
few,TRBD2,TRBJ2-7,TRBV20-1,TGCAGTGCCTCGGCGGGGCGGGAGTTCCACGAGCAGTACTTC,CSASAGREFHEQYF
few,NA,TRBJ2-5,TRBV11-2,TGTGCCAGCAGCTCACTGCAGGGTTATATGGAGACCCAGTACTTC,CASSSLQGYMETQYF
NA,TRBD2,TRBJ2-5,TRBV12-3/TRBV12-4,TGTGCCAGCAACCGTGGGGTGACTAGCGGGAGCGAGACCCAGTACTTC,CASNRGVTSGSETQYF
many,TRBD1,TRBJ1-1,TRBV7-9,TGTGCCAGCAGCGTAGGGACAGGGGCTGTGAACACTGAAGCTTTCTTT,CASSVGTGAVNTEAFF
NA,NA,TRBJ2-7,TRBV27,TGTGCCAGCAGAGTGGCTGAGGTTTACGAGCAGTACTTC,CASRVAEVYEQYF
once,NA,TRBJ1-2,TRBV29-1,TGCAGCTTAGGCCAGACTAACTATGGCTACACCTTC,CSLGQTNYGYTF
many,NA,TRBJ1-2,TRBV25-1,TGTGCCAGCAGTGAAGCAGGTTTGGTCAACTATGGCTACACCTTC,CASSEAGLVNYGYTF
few,NA,TRBJ2-5,TRBV7-9,TGTGCCAGCAGCTCCCCATCTGTATGGGGGGGGGCCGAGACCCAGTACTTC,CASSSPSVWGGAETQYF
NA,NA,TRBJ2-2,TRBV9,TGTGCCAGCAGCGTAGTGGGGGGAGGATACACCGGGGAGCTGTTTTTT,CASSVVGGGYTGELFF
once,NA,TRBJ1-2,TRBV6-6,TGTGCCAGCACCACATTTTCACAGGGACGCTATGGCTACACCTTC,CASTTFSQGRYGYTF
few,TRBD1,TRBJ2-7,TRBV10-2,TGCGCCAGCAGTGATCTCAGGGGGTCGTCCGAGCAGTACTTC,CASSDLRGSSEQYF
NA,NA,TRBJ2-7,TRBV20-1,TGCAGTGCTAGACTGCTAAGCCGCTCCTACGAGCAGTACTTC,CSARLLSRSYEQYF
NA,TRBD2,TRBJ2-2,TRBV9,TGTGCCAGCAGCGTCGGAGCGGGAGTGGGTAACGGGGAGCTGTTTTTT,CASSVGAGVGNGELFF